These T cell receptor beta chains were read from a single sample in a study of blood T cell repertoires in COVID-19. Only in-frame clones appear in the TCRdb table, and some are missing; sequencing was by immunoSEQ multiplex PCR. The table has about 210,000 clones, about 91% seen once. The sequencing sample was made of peripheral blood. Receptors were obtained from a man younger than 45 with acute or convalescent COVID-19. The CDR3 runs from the conserved cysteine through the conserved F or W. A D gene is named only where the DNA matches it firmly. Rows may omit the clone size; those that give it use once, few, many or a size class.

TRBV28	NA	NA	TRBJ1-5	CASSQPPTVTSNQPQHF	TGTGCCAGCAGTCAACCCCCGACAGTTACGAGCAATCAGCCCCAGCATTTT
TRBV24-1	NA	once	TRBJ1-2	CATSEMRIHGYTF	TGTGCCACCAGTGAGATGAGAATACATGGCTACACCTTC
TRBV27	TRBD1	NA	TRBJ1-5	CASSNDFRGRGRRQPQHF	TGTGCCAGCAGTAATGACTTTAGGGGCAGGGGGCGAAGACAGCCCCAGCATTTT
TRBV5-4	TRBD1	once	TRBJ1-1	CASSPRQGRGDTEAFF	TGTGCCAGCAGCCCGCGACAGGGGAGGGGAGACACTGAAGCTTTCTTT
TRBV5-4	TRBD2	NA	TRBJ2-5	CASSTRAGEQETQYF	TGTGCCAGCAGCACACGAGCGGGGGAACAAGAGACCCAGTACTTC
TRBV3-1/TRBV3-2	TRBD2	NA	TRBJ2-5	CASSQTSGGETQYF	TGTGCCAGCAGTCAGACTAGCGGGGGTGAGACCCAGTACTTC
TRBV5-1	TRBD1	NA	TRBJ1-5	CASRQGAGDQPQHF	TGCGCCAGCAGACAGGGGGCGGGCGATCAGCCCCAGCATTTT
TRBV5-5	NA	NA	TRBJ1-1	CASSSRGATEAFF	TGTGCCAGCAGCTCCCGGGGGGCCACTGAAGCTTTCTTT
TRBV30	NA	NA	TRBJ1-2	CAWTGEGIYGYTF	TGTGCCTGGACCGGGGAGGGGATCTATGGCTACACCTTC
TRBV27	TRBD2	NA	TRBJ2-1	CASSLRTSGIDEQFF	TGTGCCAGCAGTTTACGGACTAGCGGGATCGATGAGCAGTTCTTC
TRBV28	TRBD1	NA	TRBJ2-4	CASSLPRTGTRIQYF	TGTGCCAGCAGTTTGCCCCGGACAGGGACTCGCATTCAGTACTTC
TRBV20-1	NA	NA	TRBJ1-2	CSASSGSYGYTF	TGCAGTGCTAGTTCCGGGAGCTATGGCTACACCTTC
TRBV3-1/TRBV3-2	TRBD2	NA	TRBJ2-2	CASRRGLAGGPNTGELFF	TGTGCCAGCAGAAGGGGACTAGCGGGGGGTCCGAACACCGGGGAGCTGTTTTTT
TRBV18	TRBD1	NA	TRBJ2-5	CASSLGTGGWETQYF	TGTGCCAGCTCACTCGGCACAGGGGGCTGGGAGACCCAGTACTTC
TRBV28	NA	NA	TRBJ2-7	CASNLAPLYEQYF	TGTGCCAGCAACCTAGCCCCACTCTACGAGCAGTACTTC
TRBV2	NA	NA	TRBJ1-2	CASSEAWGGDYGYTF	TGTGCCAGCAGTGAAGCCTGGGGGGGCGACTATGGCTACACCTTC
TRBV28	NA	NA	TRBJ2-7	CASSYRVYEQYF	TGTGCCAGCAGCTACAGGGTTTACGAGCAGTACTTC
TRBV20-1	NA	NA	TRBJ2-2	CSASSPGELFF	TGCAGTGCTAGTTCTCCCGGGGAGCTGTTTTTT
TRBV24-1	NA	NA	TRBJ1-2	CATSDIQINYGYTF	TGTGCCACCAGTGATATACAGATAAACTATGGCTACACCTTC
TRBV30	NA	NA	TRBJ1-6	CAWSHGSGASSYNSPLHF	TGTGCCTGGAGTCATGGTTCTGGCGCTAGCTCCTATAATTCACCCCTCCACTTT
TRBV19	NA	NA	TRBJ1-1	CASSIDRREAFF	TGTGCCAGTAGTATTGACCGACGGGAGGCTTTCTTT
TRBV11-2	NA	NA	TRBJ2-7	CASSSLFRGNYEQYF	TGTGCCAGCAGCTCCCTATTTCGGGGAAACTACGAGCAGTACTTC
TRBV9	NA	NA	TRBJ1-6	CASSGYGGAQPLHF	TGTGCCAGCAGCGGATACGGGGGAGCCCAACCCCTCCACTTT
TRBV14	TRBD2	once	TRBJ2-1	CASSSGGSPYNEQFF	TGTGCCAGCAGCTCGGGGGGGAGTCCCTACAATGAGCAGTTCTTC
TRBV19	TRBD2	NA	TRBJ2-1	CASSMNGGFGLGNEQFF	TGTGCCAGTAGTATGAACGGGGGGTTTGGGTTAGGGAATGAGCAGTTCTTC
TRBV27	TRBD1	NA	TRBJ2-7	CASSVYGQGAGEQYF	TGTGCCAGCAGTGTATACGGACAGGGGGCTGGCGAGCAGTACTTC
TRBV7-6	TRBD2	NA	TRBJ2-7	CASSFGERGSYEQYF	TGTGCCAGCAGCTTTGGAGAGCGGGGTTCCTACGAGCAGTACTTC